Sequencing of this T cell receptor beta chain was carried out in a study of blood T cell repertoires in COVID-19. Study overall: Before being deemed recovered, Cohort 3 donors had two negative PCRs, clearance, or symptom resolution.

TCRdb keeps only in-frame clones here, not all; method: immunoSEQ multiplex PCR. This table holds hundreds of thousands of clones, approximately 87% found once. The germline gives CDR1 SGHAT, CDR2 FQDESV (reference sequence). Trimming removed 5 bases at V and 6 bases at J, with 11 bases between. The CDR3 runs to 13 residues. Across 20 to 25 US areas, participants ranged in age from about 18 to 90 years. Cohorts were assigned according to the clinical history that participants reported. This clonotype was sampled from a woman in her forties or fifties in a cohort exposed to, infected with or recovered from COVID-19 (not recorded which). The sequencing input was PBMCs or T cells enriched from blood (not recorded which). This chain links TRBV11-1 with TRBJ2-4; D ambiguous. The CDR3 region is CASSLYGGNIQYF. CDR3 nucleotides: TGTGCCAGCAGCCTCTACGGTGGAAACATTCAGTACTTC. Full variable domain (missing parts from reference TRBV11-1 and TRBJ2-4): EAEVAQSPRYKITEKSQAVAFWCDPISGHATLYWYRQILGQGPELLVQFQDESVVDDSQLPKDRFSAERLKGVDSTLKIQPAELGDSAMYLCASSLYGGNIQYFGAGTRLSVL.